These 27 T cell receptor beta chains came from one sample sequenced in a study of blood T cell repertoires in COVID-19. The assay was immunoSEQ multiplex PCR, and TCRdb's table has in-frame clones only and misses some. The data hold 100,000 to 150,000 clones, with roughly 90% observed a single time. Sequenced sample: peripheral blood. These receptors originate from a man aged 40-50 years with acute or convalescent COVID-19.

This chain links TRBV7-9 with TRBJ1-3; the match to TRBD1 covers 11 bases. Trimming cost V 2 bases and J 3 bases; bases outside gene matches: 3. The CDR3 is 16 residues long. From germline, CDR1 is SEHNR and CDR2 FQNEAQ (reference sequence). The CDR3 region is CASSLWTGGGGNTIYF. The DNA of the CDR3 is TGTGCCAGCAGCTTATGGACAGGGGGCGGTGGAAACACCATATATTTT. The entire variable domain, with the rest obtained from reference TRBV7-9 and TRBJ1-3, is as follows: DTGVSQNPRHKITKRGQNVTFRCDPISEHNRLYWYRQTLGQGPEFLTYFQNEAQLEKSRLLSDRFSAERPKGSFSTLEIQRTEQGDSAMYLCASSLWTGGGGNTIYFGEGSWLTVV.

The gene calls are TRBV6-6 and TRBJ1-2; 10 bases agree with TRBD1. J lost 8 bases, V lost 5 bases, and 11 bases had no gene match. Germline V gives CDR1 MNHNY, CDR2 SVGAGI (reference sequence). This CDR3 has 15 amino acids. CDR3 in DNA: TGTGCCAGCAGTCAATCTCTCGGGACAGGGGACGGCTACACCTTC. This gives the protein CASSQSLGTGDGYTF.

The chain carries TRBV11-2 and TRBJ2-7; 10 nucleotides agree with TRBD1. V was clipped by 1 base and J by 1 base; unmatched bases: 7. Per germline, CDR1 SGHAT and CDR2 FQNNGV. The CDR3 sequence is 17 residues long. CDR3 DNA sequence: TGTGCCAGCAGCTTAGCGGGACAGGGGTCATTTTCCTACGAGCAGTACTTC. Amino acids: CASSLAGQGSFSYEQYF. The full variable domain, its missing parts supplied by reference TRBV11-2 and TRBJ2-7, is EAGVAQSPRYKIIEKRQSVAFWCNPISGHATLYWYQQILGQGPKLLIQFQNNGVVDDSQLPKDRFSAERLKGVDSTLKIQPAKLEDSAVYLCASSLAGQGSFSYEQYFGPGTRLTVT.

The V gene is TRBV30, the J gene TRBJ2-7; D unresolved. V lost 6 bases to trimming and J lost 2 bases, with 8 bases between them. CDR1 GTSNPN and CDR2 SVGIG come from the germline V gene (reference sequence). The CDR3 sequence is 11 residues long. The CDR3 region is CACLSPYEQYF. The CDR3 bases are TGTGCCTGTCTGAGCCCCTACGAGCAGTACTTC.

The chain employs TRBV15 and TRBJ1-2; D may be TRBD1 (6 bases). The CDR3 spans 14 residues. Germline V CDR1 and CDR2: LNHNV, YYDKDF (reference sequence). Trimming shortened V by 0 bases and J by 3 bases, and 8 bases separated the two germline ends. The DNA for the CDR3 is TGTGCCACCAGCAGAGAGGCAGGGGACTATGGCTACACCTTC. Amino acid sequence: CATSREAGDYGYTF.

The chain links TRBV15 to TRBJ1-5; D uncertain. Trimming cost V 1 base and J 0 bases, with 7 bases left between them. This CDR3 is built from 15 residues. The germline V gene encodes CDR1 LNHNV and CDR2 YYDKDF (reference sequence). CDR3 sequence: CATSRVGDSNQPQHF. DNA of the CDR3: TGTGCCACCAGCAGAGTCGGGGATAGCAATCAGCCCCAGCATTTT.

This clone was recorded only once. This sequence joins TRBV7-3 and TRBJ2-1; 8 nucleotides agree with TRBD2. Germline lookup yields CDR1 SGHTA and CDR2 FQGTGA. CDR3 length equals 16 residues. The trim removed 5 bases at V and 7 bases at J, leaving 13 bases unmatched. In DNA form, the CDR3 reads TGTGCCAGCAGCAACGGAGGACTAGCTGGAGGGAATGAGCAGTTCTTC. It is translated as CASSNGGLAGGNEQFF. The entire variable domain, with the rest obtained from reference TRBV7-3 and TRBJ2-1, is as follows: GAGVSQTPSNKVTEKGKYVELRCDPISGHTALYWYRQSLGQGPEFLIYFQGTGAADDSGLPNDRFFAVRPEGSVSTLKIQRTERGDSAVYLCASSNGGLAGGNEQFFGPGTRLTVL.

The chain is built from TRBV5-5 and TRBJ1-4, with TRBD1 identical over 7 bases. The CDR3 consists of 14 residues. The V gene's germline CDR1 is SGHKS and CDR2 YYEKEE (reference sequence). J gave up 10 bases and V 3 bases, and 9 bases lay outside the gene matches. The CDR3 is CASSSRQGGGKLFF. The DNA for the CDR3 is TGTGCCAGCAGCTCCAGACAGGGTGGTGGAAAACTGTTTTTT.

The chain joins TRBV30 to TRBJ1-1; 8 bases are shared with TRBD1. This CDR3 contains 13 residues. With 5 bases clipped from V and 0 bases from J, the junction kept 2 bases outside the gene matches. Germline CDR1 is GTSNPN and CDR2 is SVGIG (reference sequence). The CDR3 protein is CAWDRGMNTEAFF. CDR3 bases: TGTGCCTGGGACAGGGGAATGAACACTGAAGCTTTCTTT.

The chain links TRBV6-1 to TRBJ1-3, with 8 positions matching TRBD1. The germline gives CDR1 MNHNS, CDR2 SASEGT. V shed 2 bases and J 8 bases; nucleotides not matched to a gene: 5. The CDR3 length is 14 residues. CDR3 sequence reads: CASSETGGGDTIYF. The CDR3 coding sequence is TGTGCCAGCAGTGAAACAGGGGGAGGGGACACCATATATTTT.

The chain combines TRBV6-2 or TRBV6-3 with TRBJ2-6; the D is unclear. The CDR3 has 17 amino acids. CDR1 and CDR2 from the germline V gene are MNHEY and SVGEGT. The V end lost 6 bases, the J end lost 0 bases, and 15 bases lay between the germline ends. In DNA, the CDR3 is TGTGCCAGCAGCCGAAATCCCCTCGGCTCTGGGGCCAACGTCCTGACTTTC. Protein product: CASSRNPLGSGANVLTF.

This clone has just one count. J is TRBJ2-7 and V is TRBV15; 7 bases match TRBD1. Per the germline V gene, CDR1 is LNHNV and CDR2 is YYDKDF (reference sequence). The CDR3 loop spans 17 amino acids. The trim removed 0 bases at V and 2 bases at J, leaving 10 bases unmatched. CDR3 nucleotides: TGTGCCACCAGCAGAGATCTCGGGACAGATGGTACCTACGAGCAGTACTTC. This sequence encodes CATSRDLGTDGTYEQYF.

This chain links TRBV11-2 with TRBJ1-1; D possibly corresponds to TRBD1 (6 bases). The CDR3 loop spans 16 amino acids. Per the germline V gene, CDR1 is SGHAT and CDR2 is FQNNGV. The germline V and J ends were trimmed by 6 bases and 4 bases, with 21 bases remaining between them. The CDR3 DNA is TGTGCCAGCAGGTCAACAGGGTTAAGTTCGCGCACTGAAGCTTTCTTT. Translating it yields CASRSTGLSSRTEAFF.

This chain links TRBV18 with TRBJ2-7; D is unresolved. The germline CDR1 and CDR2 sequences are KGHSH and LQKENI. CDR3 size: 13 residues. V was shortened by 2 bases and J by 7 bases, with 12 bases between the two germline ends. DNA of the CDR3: TGTGCCAGCTCACCAATGAGTTCTTCGGAGCAGTACTTC. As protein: CASSPMSSSEQYF.

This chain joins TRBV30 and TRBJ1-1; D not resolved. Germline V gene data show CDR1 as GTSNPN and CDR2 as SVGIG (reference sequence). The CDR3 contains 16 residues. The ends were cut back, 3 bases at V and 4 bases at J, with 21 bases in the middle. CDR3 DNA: TGTGCCTGGAGGCCCCAACTAGGTGGACCCTTCACTGAAGCTTTCTTT. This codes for CAWRPQLGGPFTEAFF. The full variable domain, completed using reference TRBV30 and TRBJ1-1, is SQTIHQWPATLVQPVGSPLSLECTVEGTSNPNLYWYRQAAGRGLQLLFYSVGIGQISSEVPQNLSASRPQDRQFILSSKKLLLSDSGFYLCAWRPQLGGPFTEAFFGQGTRLTVV.

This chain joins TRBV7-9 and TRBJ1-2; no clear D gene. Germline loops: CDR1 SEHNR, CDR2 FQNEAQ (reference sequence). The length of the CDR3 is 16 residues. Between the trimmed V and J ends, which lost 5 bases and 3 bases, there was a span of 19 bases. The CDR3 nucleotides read TGTGCCAGCAGCCTAGATAGAAGTAGCGTGCACTATGGCTACACCTTC. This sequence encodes CASSLDRSSVHYGYTF.

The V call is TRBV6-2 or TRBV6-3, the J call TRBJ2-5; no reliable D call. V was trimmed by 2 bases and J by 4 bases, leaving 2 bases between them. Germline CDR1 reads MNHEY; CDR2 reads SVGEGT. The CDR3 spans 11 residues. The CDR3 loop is CASSYLETQYF. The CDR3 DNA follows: TGTGCCAGCAGTTACCTAGAGACCCAGTACTTC.

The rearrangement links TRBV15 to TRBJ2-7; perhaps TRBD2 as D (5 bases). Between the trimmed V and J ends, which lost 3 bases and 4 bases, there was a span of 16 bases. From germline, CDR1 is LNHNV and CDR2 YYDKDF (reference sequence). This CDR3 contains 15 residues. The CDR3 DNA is TGTGCCACCAGCAGCTCGGACTCTCCTGGGTACGAGCAGTACTTC. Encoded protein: CATSSSDSPGYEQYF.

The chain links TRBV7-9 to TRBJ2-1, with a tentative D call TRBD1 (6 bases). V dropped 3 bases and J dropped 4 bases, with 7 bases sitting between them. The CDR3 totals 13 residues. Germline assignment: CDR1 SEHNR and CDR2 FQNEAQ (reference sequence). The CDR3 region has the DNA TGTGCCAGCAGCTTTCAGGGGTACAATGAGCAGTTCTTC. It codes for CASSFQGYNEQFF. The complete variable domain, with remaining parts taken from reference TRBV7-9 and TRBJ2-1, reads DTGVSQNPRHKITKRGQNVTFRCDPISEHNRLYWYRQTLGQGPEFLTYFQNEAQLEKSRLLSDRFSAERPKGSFSTLEIQRTEQGDSAMYLCASSFQGYNEQFFGPGTRLTVL.

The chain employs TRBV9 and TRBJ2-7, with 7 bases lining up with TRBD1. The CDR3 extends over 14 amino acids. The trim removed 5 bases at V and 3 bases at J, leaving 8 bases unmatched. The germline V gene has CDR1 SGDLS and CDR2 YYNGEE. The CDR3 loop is CASSPGQDVYEQYF. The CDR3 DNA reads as TGTGCCAGCAGTCCCGGACAGGACGTCTACGAGCAGTACTTC.

In DNA form, the CDR3 reads TGCGCCAGCAGCGGGACAGGGGCGCCGAACACTGAAGCTTTCTTT. It yields the protein CASSGTGAPNTEAFF. This chain joins TRBV5-1 and TRBJ1-1; TRBD1 matches 10 bases. This CDR3 has 15 residues. The germline V gene has CDR1 SGHRS and CDR2 YFSETQ. Germline trimming cut 4 bases from V and 1 base from J; bases unmatched to any gene: 4.

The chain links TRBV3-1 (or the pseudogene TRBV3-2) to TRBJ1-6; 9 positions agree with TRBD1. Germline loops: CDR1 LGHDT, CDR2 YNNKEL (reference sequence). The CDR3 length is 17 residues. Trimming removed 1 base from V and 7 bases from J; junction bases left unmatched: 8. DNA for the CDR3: TGTGCCAGCAGCCAAGCCGGGACAGGGACAAAAAATTCACCCCTCCACTTT. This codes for CASSQAGTGTKNSPLHF.

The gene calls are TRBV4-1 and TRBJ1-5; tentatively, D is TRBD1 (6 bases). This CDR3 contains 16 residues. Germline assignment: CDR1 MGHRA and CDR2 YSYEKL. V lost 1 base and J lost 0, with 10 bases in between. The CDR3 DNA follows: TGCGCCAGCAGCCAAGGGGGGACACATAGCAATCAGCCCCAGCATTTT. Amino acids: CASSQGGTHSNQPQHF.

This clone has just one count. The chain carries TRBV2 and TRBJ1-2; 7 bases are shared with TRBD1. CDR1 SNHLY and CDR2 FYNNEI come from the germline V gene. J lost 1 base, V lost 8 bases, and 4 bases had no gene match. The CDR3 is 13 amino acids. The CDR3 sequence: CASSRDSNYGYTF. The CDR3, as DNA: TGTGCCAGCTCCCGGGACAGTAACTATGGCTACACCTTC.

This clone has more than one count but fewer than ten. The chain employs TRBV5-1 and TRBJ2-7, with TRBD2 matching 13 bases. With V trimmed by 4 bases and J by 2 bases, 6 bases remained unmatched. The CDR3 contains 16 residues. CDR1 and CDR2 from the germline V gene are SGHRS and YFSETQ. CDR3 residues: CASSPGLAGTAYEQYF. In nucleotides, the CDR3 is TGCGCCAGCAGCCCGGGACTAGCGGGGACTGCCTACGAGCAGTACTTC.

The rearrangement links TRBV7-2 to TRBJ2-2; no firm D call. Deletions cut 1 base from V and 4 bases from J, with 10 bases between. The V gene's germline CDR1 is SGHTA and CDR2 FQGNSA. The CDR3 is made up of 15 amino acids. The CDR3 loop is CASSLVVSGTGELFF. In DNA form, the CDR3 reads TGTGCCAGCAGCTTAGTCGTCAGTGGCACCGGGGAGCTGTTTTTT.

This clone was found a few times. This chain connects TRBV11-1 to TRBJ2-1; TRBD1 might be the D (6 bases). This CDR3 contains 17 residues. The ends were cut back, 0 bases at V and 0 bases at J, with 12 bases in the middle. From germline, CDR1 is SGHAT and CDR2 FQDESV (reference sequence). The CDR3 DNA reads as TGTGCCAGCAGCTTAGCCCTGGACAGTTTCTCCTACAATGAGCAGTTCTTC. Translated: CASSLALDSFSYNEQFF.